A selection of T cell receptor beta chains follows, all from one sample in a study of blood T cell repertoires in COVID-19. TCRdb's table, derived via immunoSEQ multiplex PCR, lists solely in-frame clones and lacks some. The sample records tens of thousands of clones, around 85% being singletons. Material: peripheral blood. These receptors were collected from a man over 45 with acute or convalescent COVID-19. Both conserved end residues are part of each CDR3.

J,V,CDR3
TRBJ1-1,TRBV19,CASSIGTGSLNTEAFF
TRBJ2-7,TRBV7-6,CASSLNTPGQGYEQYF
TRBJ1-1,TRBV7-8,CASSPRRGQTEAFF
TRBJ2-6,TRBV13,CASSSGYSGANVLTF
TRBJ2-7,TRBV13,CASSLSGTSGNEQYF
TRBJ2-5,TRBV15,CATSRGTGGETQYF
TRBJ2-4,TRBV9,CASSVDTGVPIQYF
TRBJ1-5,TRBV21-1,CASISQVPQPQHF
TRBJ1-1,TRBV28,CASSWGGDTEAFF
TRBJ2-5,TRBV9,CASSVAGGEEARETQYF
TRBJ1-1,TRBV29-1,CSVEEYQGNTEAFF
TRBJ2-7,TRBV28,CASRPRTGASYEQYF
TRBJ1-1,TRBV19,CASSPQGNTEAFF
TRBJ2-7,TRBV30,CAWSVKRGGSYEQYF
TRBJ2-5,TRBV9,CASSTTGGLAGAGETQYF
TRBJ1-6,TRBV6-4,CASSDSTGPLHF
TRBJ2-7,TRBV11-2,CASSSGEGLESYF
TRBJ1-4,TRBV3-1/TRBV3-2,CASSQGDFNEKLFF
TRBJ2-1,TRBV4-1,CASSQPGTRNPNEQFF
TRBJ2-6,TRBV3-1/TRBV3-2,CASSQDLSGANVLTF
TRBJ1-2,TRBV6-1,CASSEPAAGIYGYTF
TRBJ2-3,TRBV19,CASRPAGGRFSTDTQYF
TRBJ2-3,TRBV6-5,CASSSFGLAITDTQYF
TRBJ2-5,TRBV5-1,CASSHTEGGETQYF
TRBJ2-7,TRBV5-1,CASSLELAGGREQYF
TRBJ1-1,TRBV5-1,CASSFYRRQGMNTEAFF
TRBJ2-7,TRBV7-6,CASSPQQDSAANEQYF
TRBJ1-4,TRBV5-1,CASSPEIRVGRTNEKLFF
TRBJ2-3,TRBV29-1,CSVSGTSGRTDTQYF
TRBJ1-2,TRBV6-1,CASSEWGGPGYTF
TRBJ1-5,TRBV7-6,CASSLGTQASQPQHF
TRBJ1-5,TRBV21-1,CASSSWTVSNQPQHF